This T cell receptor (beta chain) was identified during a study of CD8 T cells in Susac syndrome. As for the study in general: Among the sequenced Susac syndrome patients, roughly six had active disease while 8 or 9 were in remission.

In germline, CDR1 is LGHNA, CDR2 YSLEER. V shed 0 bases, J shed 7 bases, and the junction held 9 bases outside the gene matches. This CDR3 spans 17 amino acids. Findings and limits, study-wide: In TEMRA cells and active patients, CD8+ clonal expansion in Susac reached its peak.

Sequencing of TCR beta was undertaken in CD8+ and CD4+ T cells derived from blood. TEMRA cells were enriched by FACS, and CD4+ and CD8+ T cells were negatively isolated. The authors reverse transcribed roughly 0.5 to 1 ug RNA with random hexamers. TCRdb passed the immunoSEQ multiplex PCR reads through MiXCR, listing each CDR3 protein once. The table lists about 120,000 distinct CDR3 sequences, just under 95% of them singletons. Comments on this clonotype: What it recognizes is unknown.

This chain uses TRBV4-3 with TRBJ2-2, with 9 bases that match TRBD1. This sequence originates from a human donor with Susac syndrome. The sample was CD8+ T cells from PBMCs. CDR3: CASSQDRPQGADGELFF. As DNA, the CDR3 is TGCGCCAGCAGCCAAGACCGCCCACAGGGGGCGGACGGGGAGCTGTTTTTT.